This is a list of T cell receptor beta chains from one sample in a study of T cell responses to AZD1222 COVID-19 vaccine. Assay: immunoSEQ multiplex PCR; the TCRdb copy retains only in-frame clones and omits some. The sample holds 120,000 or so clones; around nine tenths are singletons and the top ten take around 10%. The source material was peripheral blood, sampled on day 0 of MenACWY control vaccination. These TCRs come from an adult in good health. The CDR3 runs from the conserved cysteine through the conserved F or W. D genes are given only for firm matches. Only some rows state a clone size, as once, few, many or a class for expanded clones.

CDR3aa: CASSERTGRYEQYF
CDR3nt: TGTGCCAGCAGTGAAAGGACAGGCCGCTACGAGCAGTACTTC
v_gene: TRBV6-1
j_gene: TRBJ2-7
d_gene: TRBD1
abundance: .

CDR3aa: CASSIRQGQETQYF
CDR3nt: TGTGCCAGCAGCATCAGACAGGGTCAAGAGACCCAGTACTTC
v_gene: TRBV7-9
j_gene: TRBJ2-5
d_gene: TRBD1
abundance: .

CDR3aa: CASSHMTNYEQYF
CDR3nt: TGTGCCAGCAGCCATATGACTAACTACGAGCAGTACTTC
v_gene: TRBV3-1/TRBV3-2
j_gene: TRBJ2-7
d_gene: .
abundance: .

CDR3aa: CASSFGTALWEQYF
CDR3nt: TGTGCCAGCAGCTTTGGGACGGCACTTTGGGAGCAGTACTTC
v_gene: TRBV7-9
j_gene: TRBJ2-7
d_gene: .
abundance: .

CDR3aa: CASSLSPRRTDTQYF
CDR3nt: TGTGCCAGCAGCTTAAGCCCCCGGCGCACAGATACGCAGTATTTT
v_gene: TRBV11-3
j_gene: TRBJ2-3
d_gene: .
abundance: .

CDR3aa: CASSLRDGNTEAFF
CDR3nt: TGTGCCAGCAGCCTAAGGGACGGAAACACTGAAGCTTTCTTT
v_gene: TRBV3-1/TRBV3-2
j_gene: TRBJ1-1
d_gene: .
abundance: .

CDR3aa: CASSRQGGTEAFF
CDR3nt: TGTGCCAGCAGCCGACAGGGCGGAACTGAAGCTTTCTTT
v_gene: TRBV14
j_gene: TRBJ1-1
d_gene: TRBD1
abundance: .

CDR3aa: CASSPLSSGRGGEQFF
CDR3nt: TGTGCCAGCAGCCCCTTGTCTAGCGGGAGGGGAGGTGAGCAGTTCTTC
v_gene: TRBV27
j_gene: TRBJ2-1
d_gene: TRBD2
abundance: once

CDR3aa: CASSTTGTSGYEQYF
CDR3nt: TGTGCCAGCAGCACTACCGGGACTAGCGGCTACGAGCAGTACTTC
v_gene: TRBV13
j_gene: TRBJ2-7
d_gene: TRBD2
abundance: .

CDR3aa: CASSLTQGATGNTIYF
CDR3nt: TGTGCCAGCAGCTTAACACAGGGGGCTACGGGAAACACCATATATTTT
v_gene: TRBV7-2
j_gene: TRBJ1-3
d_gene: TRBD1
abundance: .

CDR3aa: CASSQDSGNTEAFF
CDR3nt: TGCGCCAGCAGCCAAGATTCGGGGAACACTGAAGCTTTCTTT
v_gene: TRBV4-3
j_gene: TRBJ1-1
d_gene: .
abundance: once

CDR3aa: CASSFGSGNQETQYF
CDR3nt: TGTGCCAGCAGCTTTGGCTCAGGAAACCAAGAGACCCAGTACTTC
v_gene: TRBV7-7
j_gene: TRBJ2-5
d_gene: .
abundance: .

CDR3aa: CASSQAGQGTYEQYF
CDR3nt: TGCGCCAGCAGCCAAGCCGGACAGGGGACCTACGAGCAGTACTTC
v_gene: TRBV4-1
j_gene: TRBJ2-7
d_gene: TRBD1
abundance: .

CDR3aa: CASSEQGGNQPQHF
CDR3nt: TGTGCCAGCAGCGAACAGGGAGGGAATCAGCCCCAGCATTTT
v_gene: TRBV3-1/TRBV3-2
j_gene: TRBJ1-5
d_gene: .
abundance: .

CDR3aa: CASSPGTGGFYEQYF
CDR3nt: TGTGCCAGCAGCCCCGGGACAGGGGGCTTCTACGAGCAGTACTTC
v_gene: TRBV7-9
j_gene: TRBJ2-7
d_gene: TRBD1
abundance: .

CDR3aa: CASSPPRQGVREKLFF
CDR3nt: TGTGCCAGCAGCCCACCCCGACAGGGGGTAAGAGAAAAACTGTTTTTT
v_gene: TRBV11-3
j_gene: TRBJ1-4
d_gene: TRBD1
abundance: .

CDR3aa: CASSFSSIEQFF
CDR3nt: TGTGCCAGCAGTTTTTCGAGCATTGAGCAGTTCTTC
v_gene: TRBV12-3/TRBV12-4
j_gene: TRBJ2-1
d_gene: .
abundance: .

CDR3aa: CASSQDLVPGGETQYF
CDR3nt: TGCGCCAGCAGCCAAGATCTTGTTCCCGGCGGAGAGACCCAGTACTTC
v_gene: TRBV4-3
j_gene: TRBJ2-5
d_gene: .
abundance: .

CDR3aa: CASSSGRNTEAFF
CDR3nt: TGTGCCAGCAGCTCAGGGCGGAACACTGAAGCTTTCTTT
v_gene: TRBV7-2
j_gene: TRBJ1-1
d_gene: .
abundance: .

CDR3aa: CASGSWIVGADTQYF
CDR3nt: TGCGCCAGCGGCTCCTGGATCGTAGGAGCAGATACGCAGTATTTT
v_gene: TRBV4-1
j_gene: TRBJ2-3
d_gene: .
abundance: once

CDR3aa: CASSLALTGIKEDSTDTQYF
CDR3nt: TGTGCCAGCAGCCTAGCCTTGACTGGGATAAAAGAGGATAGCACAGATACGCAGTATTTT
v_gene: TRBV5-4
j_gene: TRBJ2-3
d_gene: .
abundance: .

CDR3aa: CASRTGRNSNQPQHF
CDR3nt: TGTGCCAGCAGGACAGGACGGAATAGCAATCAGCCCCAGCATTTT
v_gene: TRBV28
j_gene: TRBJ1-5
d_gene: .
abundance: .

CDR3aa: CASSFVKNTEAFF
CDR3nt: TGTGCCAGCAGCTTTGTGAAGAACACTGAAGCTTTCTTT
v_gene: TRBV5-5
j_gene: TRBJ1-1
d_gene: .
abundance: .

CDR3aa: CASSFSATDSSPLHF
CDR3nt: TGTGCCAGCAGCTTTTCCGCGACTGACAGTTCACCCCTCCACTTT
v_gene: TRBV11-2
j_gene: TRBJ1-6
d_gene: .
abundance: .

CDR3aa: CASSQGSAGDTQYF
CDR3nt: TGTGCCAGCAGCCAAGGGTCAGCAGGAGATACGCAGTATTTT
v_gene: TRBV4-2
j_gene: TRBJ2-3
d_gene: .
abundance: .

CDR3aa: CASSFGTAEAFF
CDR3nt: TGTGCCAGCAGTTTCGGGACTGCTGAAGCTTTCTTT
v_gene: TRBV12-3/TRBV12-4
j_gene: TRBJ1-1
d_gene: .
abundance: .

CDR3aa: CASSLFGGAMTEAFF
CDR3nt: TGTGCCAGCAGCTTATTCGGGGGGGCAATGACTGAAGCTTTCTTT
v_gene: TRBV7-6
j_gene: TRBJ1-1
d_gene: .
abundance: few

CDR3aa: CASSFGLAGVNEQFF
CDR3nt: TGTGCCAGCAGCTTCGGACTAGCGGGAGTAAATGAGCAGTTCTTC
v_gene: TRBV5-8
j_gene: TRBJ2-1
d_gene: TRBD2
abundance: .

CDR3aa: CASSQDPIGGPNEKLFF
CDR3nt: TGTGCCAGCAGCCAAGATCCTATAGGGGGACCTAATGAAAAACTGTTTTTT
v_gene: TRBV3-1/TRBV3-2
j_gene: TRBJ1-4
d_gene: .
abundance: .

CDR3aa: CASSFPGAGEQFF
CDR3nt: TGCGCCAGCAGCTTTCCGGGGGCAGGTGAGCAGTTCTTC
v_gene: TRBV5-1
j_gene: TRBJ2-1
d_gene: .
abundance: once

CDR3aa: CASSYVPGGAYNEQFF
CDR3nt: TGTGCCAGCAGTTACGTCCCGGGAGGGGCCTACAATGAGCAGTTCTTC
v_gene: TRBV6-2/TRBV6-3
j_gene: TRBJ2-1
d_gene: TRBD2
abundance: .

CDR3aa: CASRSDAGSGNTIYF
CDR3nt: TGTGCCAGCAGATCAGACGCGGGTTCTGGAAACACCATATATTTT
v_gene: TRBV11-2
j_gene: TRBJ1-3
d_gene: .
abundance: .